A selection of T cell receptor beta chains follows, all from one sample in a study of lymphopenia after photon versus proton radiotherapy. The method was immunoSEQ multiplex PCR; TCRdb's version includes in-frame clones alone and lacks a portion of them. Found here are 45,000 to 65,000 clones, around 80% of them singletons; the top ten hold 29%. The material was peripheral blood, obtained from a patient treated with photon-based radiotherapy. The receptor set was obtained from a man in his fifties with gastric cancer. CDR3s include the opening cysteine and the closing phenylalanine or tryptophan. Fields, in order: clone size, J gene, D gene, V gene, CDR3 DNA, CDR3 protein. The D gene is left open where the match is weak. Some rows mark clone size as missing; the rest say once, few, many or name a class of expanded clone.

size: NA
J: TRBJ2-7
D: TRBD1
V: TRBV28
DNA: TGTGCCAGCAGTTTACAGGGGACAGCAGTATACGAGCAGTACTTC
CDR3: CASSLQGTAVYEQYF

size: NA
J: TRBJ2-3
D: TRBD2
V: TRBV5-6
DNA: TGTGCCAGCAGCGCCCTCCTAGCGGGAGGTACAGATACGCAGTATTTT
CDR3: CASSALLAGGTDTQYF

size: NA
J: TRBJ2-2
D: NA
V: TRBV5-1
DNA: TGCGCCAGCAGCTCCCGGGGGGCTGGCGGGGAGCTGTTTTTT
CDR3: CASSSRGAGGELFF

size: once
J: TRBJ2-6
D: TRBD1
V: TRBV2
DNA: TGTGCCAGCAGCCCACAGGGGACAGGGGCCAACGTCCTGACTTTC
CDR3: CASSPQGTGANVLTF

size: once
J: TRBJ2-1
D: TRBD1
V: TRBV7-9
DNA: TGTGCCAGCATCGACAGGGGTGGGTACAATGAGCAGTTCTTC
CDR3: CASIDRGGYNEQFF

size: NA
J: TRBJ2-5
D: TRBD2
V: TRBV5-6
DNA: TGTGCCAGCAGCACATTACGGAAGGGAGGGGAGACCCAGTACTTC
CDR3: CASSTLRKGGETQYF

size: NA
J: TRBJ1-5
D: NA
V: TRBV27
DNA: TGTGCCAGCAGTTTCGGGGGTCAGCCCCAGCATTTT
CDR3: CASSFGGQPQHF

size: NA
J: TRBJ2-7
D: NA
V: TRBV10-3
DNA: TGTGCCATCAGTGAGTCTGGGACACCTCCCTACGAGCAGTACTTC
CDR3: CAISESGTPPYEQYF

size: NA
J: TRBJ1-4
D: NA
V: TRBV19
DNA: TGTGCCACCGGGATGAGAGATGAAAAACTGTTTTTT
CDR3: CATGMRDEKLFF

size: NA
J: TRBJ2-7
D: NA
V: TRBV6-6
DNA: TGTGCCAGCAGTTTTAGGGACGATTCCTACGAGCAGTACTTC
CDR3: CASSFRDDSYEQYF

size: NA
J: TRBJ2-4
D: TRBD2
V: TRBV18
DNA: TGTGCCAGCTCACCCCCTGGGCGGGAGGTAAACATTCAGTACTTC
CDR3: CASSPPGREVNIQYF

size: NA
J: TRBJ1-1
D: TRBD1
V: TRBV10-3
DNA: TGTGCCATCAGAGGGGGCTGGGACACTGAAGCTTTCTTT
CDR3: CAIRGGWDTEAFF

size: NA
J: TRBJ2-3
D: NA
V: TRBV27
DNA: TGTGCCAGCAGTTTATCGGCGGTCACAGATACGCAGTATTTT
CDR3: CASSLSAVTDTQYF

size: NA
J: TRBJ2-5
D: NA
V: TRBV4-1
DNA: TGCGCCAGCAGCCCTAGCCCGGAGGAGACCCAGTACTTC
CDR3: CASSPSPEETQYF

size: NA
J: TRBJ2-6
D: NA
V: TRBV4-3
DNA: TGCGCCAGCAGCCAAGATACACCTCGCTCTGGGGCCAACGTCCTGACTTTC
CDR3: CASSQDTPRSGANVLTF

size: NA
J: TRBJ1-4
D: NA
V: TRBV7-2
DNA: TGTGCCAGCAGCTTAGGACGGCAAAATGAAAAACTGTTTTTT
CDR3: CASSLGRQNEKLFF

size: NA
J: TRBJ1-3
D: NA
V: TRBV4-2
DNA: TGTGCCAGCAGCCAAGATATCGGCTCGGGTGGAAACACCATATATTTT
CDR3: CASSQDIGSGGNTIYF

size: NA
J: TRBJ2-1
D: TRBD2
V: TRBV7-3
DNA: TGTGCCAGCAGCTTGATTGCGGGAGGGCCGGGTAATGAGCAGTTCTTC
CDR3: CASSLIAGGPGNEQFF

size: NA
J: TRBJ2-3
D: NA
V: TRBV7-9
DNA: TGTGCCAGCAGCTTTTTCCGAGCTAGTTTTGGACCAGATACGCAGTATTTT
CDR3: CASSFFRASFGPDTQYF

size: once
J: TRBJ2-7
D: TRBD2
V: TRBV15
DNA: TGTGCCACCAGCGTAGCGGGGATGAGCTCCTACGAGCAGTACTTC
CDR3: CATSVAGMSSYEQYF

size: NA
J: TRBJ1-4
D: NA
V: TRBV4-1
DNA: TGCGCCAGCAGCCCGAGGACAGATTCAACTAATGAAAAACTGTTTTTT
CDR3: CASSPRTDSTNEKLFF

size: few
J: TRBJ2-1
D: NA
V: TRBV14
DNA: TGTGCCAGCAGCCAATCACGCTTCGAGCAGTTCTTC
CDR3: CASSQSRFEQFF

size: NA
J: TRBJ1-2
D: TRBD1
V: TRBV30
DNA: TGTGCCTGGAATATGATTTTCGACAGGGAGAACTATGGCTACACCTTC
CDR3: CAWNMIFDRENYGYTF

size: few
J: TRBJ1-3
D: NA
V: TRBV2
DNA: TGTGCCAGCGTCTATGGGACGGACTCTGGAAACACCATATATTTT
CDR3: CASVYGTDSGNTIYF

size: NA
J: TRBJ1-2
D: TRBD1
V: TRBV27
DNA: TGTGCCAGCAGCAAGACAGGGGGCGCCTCAATTTATGGCTACACCTTC
CDR3: CASSKTGGASIYGYTF

size: NA
J: TRBJ2-2
D: TRBD1
V: TRBV4-2
DNA: TGTGCCAGCAGCCAAGGACAGGGGACCGGGGAGCTGTTTTTT
CDR3: CASSQGQGTGELFF

size: NA
J: TRBJ1-2
D: NA
V: TRBV27
DNA: TGTGCCAGCAGTCCAGAGGCAGGCGCGAACTATGGCTACACCTTC
CDR3: CASSPEAGANYGYTF

size: NA
J: TRBJ2-7
D: TRBD2
V: TRBV6-1
DNA: TGTGCCAGCGGGGGACTAGTGGGCGAGCAGTACTTC
CDR3: CASGGLVGEQYF

size: NA
J: TRBJ1-5
D: NA
V: TRBV7-2
DNA: TGTGCCAGCAGCTACTGGAGCAATCAGCCCCAGCATTTT
CDR3: CASSYWSNQPQHF

size: NA
J: TRBJ2-3
D: NA
V: TRBV5-5
DNA: TGTGCCAGCAGCTTGTCGCGCACAGATACGCAGTATTTT
CDR3: CASSLSRTDTQYF

size: NA
J: TRBJ2-7
D: NA
V: TRBV7-9
DNA: TGTGCCAGCAGCTTAGTAATGGGGGACGAGCAGTACTTC
CDR3: CASSLVMGDEQYF

size: NA
J: TRBJ2-5
D: TRBD2
V: TRBV7-8
DNA: TGTGCCAGCAGCTCGTCCGGGACTATAACAGAGACCCAGTACTTC
CDR3: CASSSSGTITETQYF

size: few
J: TRBJ1-5
D: TRBD1
V: TRBV4-1
DNA: TGCGCCAGCAGCCCCGGACAGGGGAGCGATCAGCCCCAGCATTTT
CDR3: CASSPGQGSDQPQHF

size: NA
J: TRBJ1-2
D: NA
V: TRBV4-1
DNA: TGCGCCAGCAGCCAAGCTTCGACGGTAGGGACGACCTATGGCTACACCTTC
CDR3: CASSQASTVGTTYGYTF

size: once
J: TRBJ1-1
D: NA
V: TRBV10-3
DNA: TGTGCCATCAGTGATCTGGGACAAGCGAACACTGAAGCTTTCTTT
CDR3: CAISDLGQANTEAFF

size: NA
J: TRBJ2-2
D: TRBD2
V: TRBV5-1
DNA: TGCGCCAGCAAAAGCGGGAGGGGAACGAACACCGGGGAGCTGTTTTTT
CDR3: CASKSGRGTNTGELFF

size: NA
J: TRBJ1-2
D: NA
V: TRBV6-5
DNA: TGTGCCAGCAGTTACTCAGGTCTCTATGGCTACACCTTC
CDR3: CASSYSGLYGYTF

size: NA
J: TRBJ1-1
D: TRBD1
V: TRBV10-3
DNA: TGTGCCATCAGTGACAGGGGGGCGAACACTGAAGCTTTCTTT
CDR3: CAISDRGANTEAFF

size: NA
J: TRBJ2-1
D: NA
V: TRBV4-2
DNA: TGTGCCAGCAGCCAAGGGAGTCGAGTAGGGGGTAGGAATGAGCAGTTCTTC
CDR3: CASSQGSRVGGRNEQFF

size: few
J: TRBJ1-2
D: TRBD1
V: TRBV4-1
DNA: TGCGCCAGCAGCCAAGCGGGACAGGGAAACTATGGCTACACCTTC
CDR3: CASSQAGQGNYGYTF

size: NA
J: TRBJ2-7
D: NA
V: TRBV28
DNA: TGTGCCAGCAGTTTAATGAGCTCCTACGAGCAGTACTTC
CDR3: CASSLMSSYEQYF

size: NA
J: TRBJ2-2
D: TRBD2
V: TRBV15
DNA: TGTGCCACCAGCGGACTAGCGGGAGCCGGGGAGCTGTTTTTT
CDR3: CATSGLAGAGELFF

size: once
J: TRBJ2-1
D: NA
V: TRBV4-2
DNA: TGTGCCAGCAGCCAAAATGAGGAGGGCCTCACCTACAATGAGCAGTTCTTC
CDR3: CASSQNEEGLTYNEQFF

size: once
J: TRBJ2-3
D: TRBD1
V: TRBV29-1
DNA: TGCAGCGTCACCGGGACAGAGAGCACAGATACGCAGTATTTT
CDR3: CSVTGTESTDTQYF

size: NA
J: TRBJ1-2
D: NA
V: TRBV4-1
DNA: TGCGCCAGCAGCCAAGTAGTCGGAAACTATGGCTACACCTTC
CDR3: CASSQVVGNYGYTF

size: once
J: TRBJ1-2
D: TRBD1
V: TRBV2
DNA: TGTGCCAGCCGGACAGGGGGTAACTATGGCTACACCTTC
CDR3: CASRTGGNYGYTF

size: NA
J: TRBJ2-3
D: NA
V: TRBV2
DNA: TGTGCCAGCAACGCGGGACGCACAGATACGCAGTATTTT
CDR3: CASNAGRTDTQYF

size: NA
J: TRBJ1-2
D: TRBD1
V: TRBV6-5
DNA: TGTGCCAGCAGGGGGACAGGGGGTTATGGCTACACCTTC
CDR3: CASRGTGGYGYTF

size: NA
J: TRBJ1-1
D: TRBD1
V: TRBV6-5
DNA: TGTGCCAGCAGTTACCACAGGGGGGCTGAAGCTTTCTTT
CDR3: CASSYHRGAEAFF

size: NA
J: TRBJ2-3
D: NA
V: TRBV5-4
DNA: TGTGCCAGCAGCACAACAGGGGGGGGAGATACGCAGTATTTT
CDR3: CASSTTGGGDTQYF

size: NA
J: TRBJ2-7
D: TRBD1
V: TRBV5-1
DNA: TGCGCCAGCAGCTTGAAGCGTACAGGGGCCTACGAGCAGTACTTC
CDR3: CASSLKRTGAYEQYF

size: NA
J: TRBJ2-7
D: NA
V: TRBV27
DNA: TGTGCCAGCAGTCCACAGCGGCCCCGAGGGATGTACGAGCAGTACTTC
CDR3: CASSPQRPRGMYEQYF

size: once
J: TRBJ1-2
D: TRBD1
V: TRBV4-1
DNA: TGCGCCAGCAGCCGGGACAGGGATTCTCCTAACTATGGCTACACCTTC
CDR3: CASSRDRDSPNYGYTF

size: NA
J: TRBJ2-1
D: TRBD1
V: TRBV15
DNA: TGTGCCACCAGCAGACACAAGGGACAGGGCAATGAGCAGTTCTTC
CDR3: CATSRHKGQGNEQFF